These 19 T cell receptor beta chains came from one sample sequenced in a study of cytomegalovirus exposure and HLA in healthy donors. TCRdb's table, derived via immunoSEQ multiplex PCR, lists solely in-frame clones and lacks some. Seen here are a few hundred thousand clones, approximately 90% observed once, and the top ten hold around 0.8%. The sequenced sample consisted of PBMCs. The origin of the receptors is a woman aged 18 to 35 in good health and CMV-seronegative.

The chain links TRBV4-3 to TRBJ2-3; tentative D call: TRBD2 (5 bases). Trimming removed 4 bases from V and 1 base from J, with 12 bases in between. This CDR3 is built from 15 residues. Germline CDR1 and CDR2: LGHNA and YSLEER. CDR3 in amino acids: CASSPRGAGTDTQYF. The CDR3 bases are TGCGCCAGCAGCCCCCGGGGAGCCGGCACAGATACGCAGTATTTT.

Of note for this clone: The sample contains more than one DNA sequence encoding this CDR3. The rearrangement joins TRBV9 to TRBJ2-7; 9 bases are a match to TRBD1. The V segment lost 0 bases and the J segment 1 base; nucleotides outside the gene matches: 2. Germline CDR1 SGDLS, CDR2 YYNGEE. This CDR3 spans 15 amino acids. Written as DNA, the CDR3 is TGTGCCAGCAGCGTAGGCGGGACAGGGTCCTACGAGCAGTACTTC. This gives the protein CASSVGGTGSYEQYF. Using reference TRBV9 and TRBJ2-7 for the parts outside the CDR3, the full variable domain is DSGVTQTPKHLITATGQRVTLRCSPRSGDLSVYWYQQSLDQGLQFLIQYYNGEERAKGNILERFSAQQFPDLHSELNLSSLELGDSALYFCASSVGGTGSYEQYFGPGTRLTVT.

The chain links TRBV4-2 to TRBJ1-5; possibly TRBD1 for D (6 bases). The CDR3 is 18 residues long. Trimming removed 4 bases from V and 3 bases from J, with 22 bases in between. Germline CDR1 LGHNA, CDR2 YNFKEQ. CDR3 bases: TGTGCCAGCAGCCCGATGGGGGCCGGTTCAGGGATCAATCAGCCCCAGCATTTT. This codes for CASSPMGAGSGINQPQHF.

The genes are TRBV27 and TRBJ2-7; 10 bases are shared with TRBD2. Germline V gene sequence: CDR1 MNHEY, CDR2 SMNVEV (reference sequence). There are 13 residues in the CDR3. V gave up 10 bases and J gave up 2 bases; unmatched junction bases: 5. This CDR3 reads CATGAGGAYEQYF. In nucleotides, the CDR3 is TGTGCCACCGGAGCGGGAGGGGCCTACGAGCAGTACTTC.

The V call is TRBV29-1, the J call TRBJ2-1, with 8 nucleotides matching TRBD2. V gave up 4 bases and J gave up 7 bases; unmatched junction bases: 12. The CDR3 length is 15 residues. Germline assignment: CDR1 SQVTM and CDR2 ANQGSEA. The chain's CDR3 is CSVAIAGRLWNEQFF. DNA for the CDR3: TGCAGCGTTGCGATAGCGGGGAGACTGTGGAATGAGCAGTTCTTC.

V usage is TRBV11-3 and J usage is TRBJ2-3, with a possible D match to TRBD2 (5 bases). This CDR3 is 14 amino acids long. Germline lookup yields CDR1 SGHNT and CDR2 YENEEA. The germline V and J ends were trimmed by 5 bases and 10 bases, with 19 bases remaining between them. In DNA, the CDR3 is TGTGCCAGCAGCCCCCATCGCGGGCGGGTTGCGCAGTATTTT. This encodes CASSPHRGRVAQYF.

The chain uses TRBV5-4 and TRBJ1-1; D is uncertain. Germline-derived CDR1 and CDR2 are SGHNT and YYREEE (reference sequence). CDR3 length equals 15 residues. V was trimmed by 4 bases and J by 0 bases, leaving 13 bases between them. CDR3 coding DNA: TGTGCCAGCAGCCCAGCAGAGGGCTTGAACACTGAAGCTTTCTTT. Encoded protein: CASSPAEGLNTEAFF.

The chain joins TRBV7-2 to TRBJ1-1, with a tentative D call TRBD1 (6 bases). The CDR3 loop spans 13 amino acids. V lost 3 bases, J lost 3 bases, and 8 bases lay in between. The V gene's germline CDR1 is SGHTA and CDR2 FQGNSA. The CDR3 region has the DNA TGTGCCAGCAGCTTCGGACAGTACACTGAAGCTTTCTTT. Translated, it gives CASSFGQYTEAFF.

V usage is TRBV2 and J usage is TRBJ2-7; the match to TRBD2 covers 15 bases. Germline lookup yields CDR1 SNHLY and CDR2 FYNNEI. The V and J ends lost 6 bases and 6 bases, in that order; junction bases with no gene match: 6. The CDR3 spans 15 residues. The CDR3 here is CASRAGTSGRLEQYF. CDR3 bases: TGTGCCAGCAGGGCGGGGACTAGCGGGAGGCTCGAGCAGTACTTC.

In this sample, this clone turned up a few times. The rearrangement links TRBV4-2 to TRBJ1-1, with 7 bases identical to TRBD1. Germline CDR1 is LGHNA and CDR2 is YNFKEQ. There are 15 residues in the CDR3. The junction had 8 bases not matched to a gene; V was cut back by 3 bases and J by 4 bases. CDR3 nucleotides: TGTGCCAGCAGCCAGTTCACAGGGGCAGCCACTGAAGCTTTCTTT. It yields the protein CASSQFTGAATEAFF.

This clone appeared once. This rearrangement joins TRBV2 to TRBJ2-1, with TRBD1 matching over 9 bases. CDR1 is SNHLY and CDR2 is FYNNEI in the germline V gene. This CDR3 is 16 amino acids long. Unmatched junction bases numbered 8, after V lost 6 bases and J lost 2 bases. CDR3 nucleotides: TGTGCCAGCAGACCCCGGGACAGGGTAACCTACAATGAGCAGTTCTTC. Its translation: CASRPRDRVTYNEQFF.

The chain recombines TRBV4-1 with TRBJ2-7; 11 bases agree with TRBD2. Germline lookup yields CDR1 MGHRA and CDR2 YSYEKL. The J segment lost 3 bases and the V segment lost 1 base, leaving 5 bases of the junction unmatched. There are 16 residues in the CDR3. The CDR3 bases are TGCGCCAGCAGCCAAGCACTAGCGGGAGTTGGCTACGAGCAGTACTTC. Its translation: CASSQALAGVGYEQYF.

The chain links TRBV10-3 to TRBJ1-4; TRBD1 matches 12 bases. CDR3 length: 15 residues. Trimming cost V 4 bases and J 6 bases; bases outside gene matches: 3. Germline assignment: CDR1 ENHRY and CDR2 SYGVKD. The CDR3 DNA is TGTGCCATCAGTGGGGACAGGGGGCGCGATGAAAAACTGTTTTTT. This encodes CAISGDRGRDEKLFF.

This clone was recorded a few times. The sample holds other DNA sequences that translate to the same CDR3. This chain uses TRBV28 with TRBJ2-7; the D gene is possibly TRBD1 (5 bases). The CDR3 runs to 13 residues. V gave up 3 bases and J gave up 2 bases, with 8 bases separating them. Germline V gives CDR1 MDHEN, CDR2 SYDVKM. The CDR3 is CASSLQGPYEQYF. In nucleotides, the CDR3 is TGTGCCAGCAGTTTGCAGGGCCCCTACGAGCAGTACTTC.

The chain links TRBV28 to TRBJ2-7; no clear D. This CDR3 region has 11 residues. Looked up from germline, CDR1 is MDHEN and CDR2 is SYDVKM. Trimming left V 4 bases short and J 2 bases short, with 3 bases between. The CDR3 here is CASSSAYEQYF. The CDR3 DNA reads as TGTGCCAGCAGTTCTGCCTACGAGCAGTACTTC.

This chain uses TRBV10-3 with TRBJ2-5, with TRBD2 identical over 10 bases. After removal of 6 bases from V and 5 bases from J, the junction contained 6 bases not matched to a gene. Looked up from germline, CDR1 is ENHRY and CDR2 is SYGVKD. The CDR3 runs 14 residues. CDR3 in DNA: TGTGCCATCAGCGACGGACTAGCGGACGAGACCCAGTACTTC. This encodes CAISDGLADETQYF.

This clone was detected only once. The V and J genes are TRBV11-2 and TRBJ2-7; TRBD1 is a possible D gene (6 bases). V was trimmed by 5 bases and J by 7 bases, leaving 18 bases between them. CDR1 and CDR2 from the germline V gene are SGHAT and FQNNGV. The CDR3 covers 14 residues. CDR3 in DNA: TGTGCCAGCAGCCGGACAGACTTGGTGGGTGAGCAGTACTTC. It translates to CASSRTDLVGEQYF.

The V gene is TRBV5-4, the J gene TRBJ2-2, with 7 bases aligning to TRBD2. The CDR3 is 15 residues long. V shed 5 bases, J shed 3 bases, and the junction held 7 bases outside the gene matches. Germline V CDR1 and CDR2: SGHNT, YYREEE (reference sequence). CDR3 protein: CASSPGTTHTGELFF. DNA of the CDR3: TGTGCCAGCAGTCCCGGGACTACCCACACCGGGGAGCTGTTTTTT. Full variable domain (remainder filled in from reference TRBV5-4 and TRBJ2-2): ETGVTQSPTHLIKTRGQQVTLRCSSQSGHNTVSWYQQALGQGPQFIFQYYREEENGRGNFPPRFSGLQFPNYSSELNVNALELDDSALYLCASSPGTTHTGELFFGEGSRLTVL.

J is TRBJ2-3 and V is TRBV25-1; 12 positions match TRBD2. There are 16 residues in the CDR3. Germline V CDR1 and CDR2: MGHDK, SYGVNS. The ends lost 5 bases at V and 0 bases at J; junction bases unmatched: 3. CDR3 nucleotides: TGTGCCAGCAGTTTGGGGACTAGCGGGAGCACAGATACGCAGTATTTT. It encodes CASSLGTSGSTDTQYF.